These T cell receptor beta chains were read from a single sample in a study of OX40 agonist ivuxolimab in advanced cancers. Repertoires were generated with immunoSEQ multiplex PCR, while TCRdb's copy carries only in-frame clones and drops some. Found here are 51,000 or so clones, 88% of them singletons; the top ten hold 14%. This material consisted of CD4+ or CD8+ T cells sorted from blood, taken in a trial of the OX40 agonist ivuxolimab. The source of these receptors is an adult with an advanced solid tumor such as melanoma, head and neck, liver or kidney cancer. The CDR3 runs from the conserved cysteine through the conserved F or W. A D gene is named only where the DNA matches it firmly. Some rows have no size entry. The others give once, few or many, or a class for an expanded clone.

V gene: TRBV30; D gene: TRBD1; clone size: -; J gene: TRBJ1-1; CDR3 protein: CAWSVPETGGAFF; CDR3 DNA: TGTGCCTGGAGTGTACCAGAGACAGGGGGCGCTTTCTTT
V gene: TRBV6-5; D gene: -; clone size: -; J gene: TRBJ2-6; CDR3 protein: CASSYIVPSGANVLTF; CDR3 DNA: TGTGCCAGCAGTTACATCGTCCCCTCTGGGGCCAACGTCCTGACTTTC
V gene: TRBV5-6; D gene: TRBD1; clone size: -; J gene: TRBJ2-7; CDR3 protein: CASSLGQGVYEQYF; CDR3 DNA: TGTGCCAGCAGCTTGGGACAGGGGGTCTACGAGCAGTACTTC
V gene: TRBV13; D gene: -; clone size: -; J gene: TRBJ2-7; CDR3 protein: CASSSQDNHYEQYF; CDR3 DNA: TGTGCCAGCAGCTCCCAAGACAACCACTACGAGCAGTACTTC
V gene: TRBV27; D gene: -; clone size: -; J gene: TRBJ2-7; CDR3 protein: CASSPLGGHEQYF; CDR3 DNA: TGTGCCAGCAGTCCTCTTGGGGGACACGAGCAGTACTTC
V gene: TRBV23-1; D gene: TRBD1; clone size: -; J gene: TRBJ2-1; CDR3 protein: CASRWDRGRDEQFF; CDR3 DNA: TGCGCCAGCAGATGGGACAGGGGGCGGGATGAGCAGTTCTTC
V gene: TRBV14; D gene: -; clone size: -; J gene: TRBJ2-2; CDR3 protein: CASSLGSHGELFF; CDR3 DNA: TGTGCCAGCAGCCTGGGGAGCCACGGGGAGCTGTTTTTT
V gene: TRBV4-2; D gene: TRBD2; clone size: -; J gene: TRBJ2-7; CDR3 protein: CASSQLWGGENPHEQYF; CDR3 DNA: TGTGCCAGCAGCCAACTCTGGGGGGGGGAGAATCCCCACGAGCAGTACTTC
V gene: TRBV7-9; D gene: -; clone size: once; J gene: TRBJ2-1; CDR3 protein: CASSLGANNEQFF; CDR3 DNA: TGTGCCAGCAGCTTAGGCGCCAATAATGAGCAGTTCTTC
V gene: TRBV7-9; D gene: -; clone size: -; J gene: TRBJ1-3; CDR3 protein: CASSGDITTSGNTIYF; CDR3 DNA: TGTGCCAGCAGCGGGGACATTACTACCTCTGGAAACACCATATATTTT
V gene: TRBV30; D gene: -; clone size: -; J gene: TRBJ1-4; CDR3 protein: CAWSAGTATNEKLFF; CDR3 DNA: TGTGCCTGGAGTGCTGGGACGGCAACTAATGAAAAACTGTTTTTT
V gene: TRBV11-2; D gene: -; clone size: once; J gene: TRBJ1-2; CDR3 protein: CASSLVGVGYGYTF; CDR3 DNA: TGTGCCAGCAGCTTAGTCGGGGTCGGATATGGCTACACCTTC
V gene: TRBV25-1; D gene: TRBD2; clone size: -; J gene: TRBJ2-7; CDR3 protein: CASSPHSGGLGLEQYF; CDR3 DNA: TGTGCCAGCAGTCCTCACTCCGGGGGGTTGGGGCTCGAGCAGTACTTC
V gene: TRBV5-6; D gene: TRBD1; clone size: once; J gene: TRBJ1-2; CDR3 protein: CASRVGQGVDGYTF; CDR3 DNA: TGTGCCAGCAGGGTTGGACAGGGGGTAGATGGCTACACCTTC
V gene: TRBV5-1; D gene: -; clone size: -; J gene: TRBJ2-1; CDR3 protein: CASSLGGTPNEQFF; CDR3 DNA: TGCGCCAGCAGCTTGGGGGGGACACCCAATGAGCAGTTCTTC
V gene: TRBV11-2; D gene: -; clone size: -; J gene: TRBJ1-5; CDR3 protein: CASSLRQHNQPQHF; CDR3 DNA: TGTGCCAGCAGCTTACGACAGCACAATCAGCCCCAGCATTTT
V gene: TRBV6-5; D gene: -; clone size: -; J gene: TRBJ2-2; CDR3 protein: CASSLQNTGELFF; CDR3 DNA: TGTGCCAGCAGTCTGCAGAACACCGGGGAGCTGTTTTTT
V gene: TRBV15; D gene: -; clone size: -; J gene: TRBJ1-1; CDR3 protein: CATSRGVGWHTEAFF; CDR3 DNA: TGTGCCACCAGCAGAGGCGTCGGGTGGCACACTGAAGCTTTCTTT
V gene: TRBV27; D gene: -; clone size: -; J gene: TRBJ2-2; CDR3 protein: CASSFQPNQGTGELFF; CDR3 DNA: TGTGCCAGCAGTTTTCAACCGAACCAGGGCACCGGGGAGCTGTTTTTT
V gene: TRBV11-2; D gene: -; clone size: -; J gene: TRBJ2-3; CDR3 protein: CASSPDYQDTQYF; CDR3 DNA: TGTGCCAGCAGCCCAGACTACCAAGATACGCAGTATTTT
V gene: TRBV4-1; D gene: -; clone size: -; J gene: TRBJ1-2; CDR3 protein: CASSQDGQFIYGYTF; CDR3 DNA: TGCGCCAGCAGCCAAGATGGGCAGTTTATCTATGGCTACACCTTC
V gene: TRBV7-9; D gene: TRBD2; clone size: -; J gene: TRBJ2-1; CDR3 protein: CASSTEGGTSGYNEQFF; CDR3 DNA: TGTGCCAGCAGCACCGAGGGGGGAACTAGCGGTTACAATGAGCAGTTCTTC
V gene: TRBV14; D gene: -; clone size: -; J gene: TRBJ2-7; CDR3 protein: CASSQDSGVTYEQYF; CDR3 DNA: TGTGCCAGCAGCCAAGATTCAGGGGTTACCTACGAGCAGTACTTC
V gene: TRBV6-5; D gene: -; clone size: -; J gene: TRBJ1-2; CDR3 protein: CASSYGSPYGYTF; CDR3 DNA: TGTGCCAGCAGTTATGGGTCCCCCTATGGCTACACCTTC
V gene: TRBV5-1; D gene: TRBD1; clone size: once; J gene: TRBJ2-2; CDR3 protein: CASRDAGTGHTGELFF; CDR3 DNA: TGCGCCAGCAGGGACGCCGGGACAGGACACACCGGGGAGCTGTTTTTT
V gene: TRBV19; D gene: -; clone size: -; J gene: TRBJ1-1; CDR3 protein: CASSTDRATEAFF; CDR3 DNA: TGTGCCAGTAGTACTGACCGCGCCACTGAAGCTTTCTTT
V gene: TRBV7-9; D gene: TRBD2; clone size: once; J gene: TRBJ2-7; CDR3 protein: CASSLAGGEQYF; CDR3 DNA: TGTGCCAGCAGCTTAGCGGGAGGGGAGCAGTACTTC
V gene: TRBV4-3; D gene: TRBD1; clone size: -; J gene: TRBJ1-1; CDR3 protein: CASSQIALDTGGRGTEAFF; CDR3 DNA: TGCGCCAGCAGCCAAATCGCTCTTGACACAGGGGGAAGGGGAACTGAAGCTTTCTTT
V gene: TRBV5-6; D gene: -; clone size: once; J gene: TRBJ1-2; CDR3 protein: CASSLFTADTYYYGYTF; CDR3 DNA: TGTGCCAGCAGCTTGTTTACGGCGGATACTTATTACTATGGCTACACCTTC
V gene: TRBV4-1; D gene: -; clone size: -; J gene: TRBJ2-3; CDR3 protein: CASSQLWGGGETDTQYF; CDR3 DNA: TGCGCCAGCAGCCAATTATGGGGGGGCGGGGAAACAGATACGCAGTATTTT
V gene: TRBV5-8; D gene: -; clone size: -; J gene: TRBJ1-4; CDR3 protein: CASITRDFRNEKLFF; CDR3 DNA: TGTGCCAGCATTACCCGGGACTTTCGAAATGAAAAACTGTTTTTT
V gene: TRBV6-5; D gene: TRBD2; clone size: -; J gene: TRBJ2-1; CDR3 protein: CASSTLAGGNNEQFF; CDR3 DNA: TGTGCCAGCAGCACACTAGCGGGGGGGAACAATGAGCAGTTCTTC
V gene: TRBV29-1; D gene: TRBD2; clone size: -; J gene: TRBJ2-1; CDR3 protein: CSVSGTSGGAGYNEQFF; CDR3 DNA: TGCAGCGTTTCCGGGACTAGCGGGGGGGCTGGTTACAATGAGCAGTTCTTC
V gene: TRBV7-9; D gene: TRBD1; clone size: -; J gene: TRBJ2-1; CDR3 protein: CASSIQGGFYNEQFF; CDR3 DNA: TGTGCCAGCAGCATACAGGGGGGCTTTTACAATGAGCAGTTCTTC
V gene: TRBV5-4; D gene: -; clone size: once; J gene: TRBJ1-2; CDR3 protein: CASSQDYGTSYYGYTF; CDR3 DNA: TGTGCCAGCAGCCAAGATTATGGGACATCCTACTATGGCTACACCTTC
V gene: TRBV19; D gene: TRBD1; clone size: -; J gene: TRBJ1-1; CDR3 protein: CASSMGTGLTEAFF; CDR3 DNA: TGTGCCAGTAGTATGGGGACAGGGCTCACTGAAGCTTTCTTT
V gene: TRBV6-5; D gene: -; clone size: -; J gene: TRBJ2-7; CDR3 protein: CASSTNTVYEQYF; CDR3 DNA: TGTGCCAGCTCGACTAATACTGTCTACGAGCAGTACTTC
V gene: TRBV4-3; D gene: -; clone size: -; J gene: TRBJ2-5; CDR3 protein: CASSPNEEGLWGTQYF; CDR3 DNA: TGCGCCAGCAGCCCTAACGAGGAGGGGCTGTGGGGGACCCAGTACTTC
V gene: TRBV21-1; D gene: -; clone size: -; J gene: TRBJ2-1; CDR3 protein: CASSKEKYNEQFF; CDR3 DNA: TGTGCCAGCAGCAAGGAAAAATACAATGAGCAGTTCTTC
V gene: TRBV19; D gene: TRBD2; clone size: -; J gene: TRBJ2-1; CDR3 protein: CASSRASGGANEQFF; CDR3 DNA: TGTGCCAGTAGTAGAGCTAGCGGGGGGGCGAATGAGCAGTTCTTC
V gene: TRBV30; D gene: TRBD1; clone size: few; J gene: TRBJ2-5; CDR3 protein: CAWTLTGGQETQYF; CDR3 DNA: TGTGCCTGGACACTGACAGGGGGCCAAGAGACCCAGTACTTC